What follows are 3 T cell receptor beta chains derived from one specimen sequenced in a study of blood T cell repertoires in COVID-19. Some clones are missing from TCRdb's copy, which holds only in-frame ones; the method was immunoSEQ multiplex PCR. The profile shows some 120,000 clones, approximately 87% of them singletons. Input material: peripheral blood. Source of these receptors: a woman between 55 and 75 years old with acute or convalescent COVID-19.

This clone was detected once. The gene calls are TRBV21-1 and TRBJ2-3; TRBD2 is the table's D call and was not checked against the DNA. TRBV21-1 is a recognized pseudogene. This CDR3 is 19 amino acids long. The CDR3 protein is CASSKGGGRTHFCTDTQYF. In DNA, the CDR3 is TGTGCCAGCAGCAAAGGGGGTGGCCGGACTCACTTCTGCACAGATACGCAGTATTTT.

The V gene is TRBV5-1, the J gene TRBJ1-1; the match to TRBD1 covers 8 bases. Germline CDR1 is SGHRS and CDR2 is YFSETQ. J gave up 5 bases and V 4 bases, and 10 bases lay outside the gene matches. The CDR3 has 15 amino acids. The CDR3 nucleotides are TGCGCCAGCAGCCCCTCTCCGGACAGGGTTACTGAAGCTTTCTTT. Protein sequence: CASSPSPDRVTEAFF.

This rearrangement joins TRBV7-8 to TRBJ2-5; D possibly corresponds to TRBD2 (6 bases). Germline assignment: CDR1 SGHVS and CDR2 FQNEAQ. V lost 6 bases, J lost 5 bases, and 25 bases lay in between. CDR3 length: 17 amino acids. CDR3 coding DNA: TGTGCCAGCAGTTCGTGGGGAGGCGGACTGGGGAGTGAGACCCAGTACTTC. It specifies CASSSWGGGLGSETQYF.